The clone carrying this T cell receptor (beta chain) has a count of ten or more. Its antigen is as yet unknown. Since no conserved phenylalanine or tryptophan closes the CDR3, a read error is the likely cause. Ophthalmopathy donors were characterized by moderate-to-severe activity, CAS of at least 3, NOSPECS of at least 4, and duration under 3 months. Clinical symptoms, serum thyroxine, TRAb, thyroid ultrasound and orbital computed tomography formed the basis of diagnosis. The entry originates in a study of Graves' ophthalmopathy and Graves' hyperthyroidism. Study findings and constraints: Sensitivity reached approximately 71% and specificity more than 72% when the model predicted ophthalmopathy progression.

RNA served as the template for amplifying TCR beta CDR3 regions. An initial RT-PCR round employing HTBI primers preceded a second-round multiplex PCR. One entry per CDR3 protein results from TCRdb running MiXCR on the multiplex PCR reads. Of over 450,000 distinct CDR3 sequences in the sample, around 14% are singletons; the top ten hold 9.8%. This CDR3 contains 14 residues. The germline V gene has CDR1 SQVTM and CDR2 ANQGSEA. V lost 7 bases, J lost 2 bases, and 11 bases stayed unmatched. This clonotype originated in a woman aged 30 to 39 with Graves' ophthalmopathy. Input material: blood. J is TRBJ2-7 and V is TRBV29-1; 7 nucleotides line up with TRBD1. CDR3 sequence (DNA): TGCAGCGCCCGGACCGGGACAGTGACCTACGAGCAGTACCTC. Translating it yields CSARTGTVTYEQYL.